Included here is one T cell receptor (beta chain) sequence, with context. Its target is not known. Assay: immunoSEQ multiplex PCR; the TCRdb copy retains only in-frame clones and omits some. The data show 180,000 or so clones, approximately 89% seen once. This sample is part of a study of T cell responses to AZD1222 COVID-19 vaccine. Points from the study as a whole: Spike-specific TCR breadth and depth went up after people got two AZD1222 doses.

CDR3 length: 13 residues. Looked up from germline, CDR1 is LNHDA and CDR2 is SQIVND (reference sequence). Trimming left V 5 bases short and J 7 bases short, with 11 bases between. The sequencing here drew on peripheral blood, taken 28 days after the second AZD1222 dose. The TCR was taken from an adult who received the AZD1222 COVID-19 vaccine. The V and J genes are TRBV19 and TRBJ1-4; D not certain. CDR3 sequence reads: CASSPGRSEKLFF. CDR3 DNA sequence: TGTGCCAGTAGTCCCGGACGTAGTGAAAAACTGTTTTTT.